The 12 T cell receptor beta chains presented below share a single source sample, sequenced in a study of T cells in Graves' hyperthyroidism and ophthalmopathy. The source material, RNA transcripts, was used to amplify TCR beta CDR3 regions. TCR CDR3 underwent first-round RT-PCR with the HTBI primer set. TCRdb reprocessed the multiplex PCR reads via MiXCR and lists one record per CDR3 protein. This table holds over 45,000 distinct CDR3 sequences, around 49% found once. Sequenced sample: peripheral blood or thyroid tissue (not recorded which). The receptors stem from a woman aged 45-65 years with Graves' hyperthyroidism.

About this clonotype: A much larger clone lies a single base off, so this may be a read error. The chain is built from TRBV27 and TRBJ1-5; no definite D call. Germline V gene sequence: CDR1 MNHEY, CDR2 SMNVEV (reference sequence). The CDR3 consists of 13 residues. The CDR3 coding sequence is TGTACCAGCAGTTTATTAGCTAATCAGCCCCAGCATTTT. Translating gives CTSSLLANQPQHF.

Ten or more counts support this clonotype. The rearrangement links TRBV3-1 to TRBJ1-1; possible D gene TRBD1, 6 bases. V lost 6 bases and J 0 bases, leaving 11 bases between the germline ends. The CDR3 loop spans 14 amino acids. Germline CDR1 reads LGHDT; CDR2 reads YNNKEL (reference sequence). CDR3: CASRLGQLNTEAFF. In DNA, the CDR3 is TGTGCCAGCAGACTAGGACAGCTGAACACTGAAGCTTTCTTT.

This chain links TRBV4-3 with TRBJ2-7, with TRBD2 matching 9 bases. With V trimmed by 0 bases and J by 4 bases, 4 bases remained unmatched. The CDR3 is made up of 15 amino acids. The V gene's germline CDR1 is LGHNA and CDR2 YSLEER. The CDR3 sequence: CASSQEGAGGYEQYF. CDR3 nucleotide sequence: TGCGCCAGCAGCCAAGAGGGAGCGGGGGGATACGAGCAGTACTTC.

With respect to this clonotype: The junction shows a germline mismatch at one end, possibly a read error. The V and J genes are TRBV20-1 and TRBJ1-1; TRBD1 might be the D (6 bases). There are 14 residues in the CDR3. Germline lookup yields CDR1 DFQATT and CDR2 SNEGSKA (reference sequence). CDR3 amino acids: CSAKARGVDTEASF. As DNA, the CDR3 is TGCAGCGCCAAGGCTAGGGGGGTGGATACTGAAGCTTCCTTT.

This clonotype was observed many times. The CDR3 region is CATRDTGKTQYF. The CDR3 coding sequence is TGTGCCACCCGGGACACCGGGAAGACCCAGTACTTC. This chain joins TRBV2 and TRBJ2-5; perhaps TRBD1 as D (6 bases). The CDR3 length is 12 residues. Trimming took off 10 bases at V and 6 bases at J, with 15 bases between the two ends. Germline V gene sequence: CDR1 SNHLY, CDR2 FYNNEI.

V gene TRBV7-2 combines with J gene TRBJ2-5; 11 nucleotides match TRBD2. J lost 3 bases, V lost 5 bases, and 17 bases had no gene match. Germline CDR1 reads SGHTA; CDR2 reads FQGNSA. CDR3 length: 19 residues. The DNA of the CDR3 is TGTGCCAGCAGCCAACACGCGGTCTTAGCGGGAGGGCCGGAAGAGACCCAGTACTTC. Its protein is CASSQHAVLAGGPEETQYF.

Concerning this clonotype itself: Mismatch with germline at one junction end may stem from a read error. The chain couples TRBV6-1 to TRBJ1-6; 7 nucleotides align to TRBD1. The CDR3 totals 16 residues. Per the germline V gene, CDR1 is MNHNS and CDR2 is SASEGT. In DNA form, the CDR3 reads TGTGCCAGCAGTACACAGGGGTCCCTTCGGAGTTCACCCCTCCACTTC. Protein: CASSTQGSLRSSPLHF.

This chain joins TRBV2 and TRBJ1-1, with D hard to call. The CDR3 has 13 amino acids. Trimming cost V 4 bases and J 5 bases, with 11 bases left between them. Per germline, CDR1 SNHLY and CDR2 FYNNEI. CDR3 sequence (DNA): TGTGCCAGCAGTGGCCCTTTAAGGACTGAAGCTTTCTTT. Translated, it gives CASSGPLRTEAFF.

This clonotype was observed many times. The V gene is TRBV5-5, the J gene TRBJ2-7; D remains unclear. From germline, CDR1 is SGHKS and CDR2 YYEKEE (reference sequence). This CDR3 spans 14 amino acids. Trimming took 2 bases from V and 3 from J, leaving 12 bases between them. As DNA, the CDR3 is TGTGCCAGCAGCTTCGAACCGCCGGGCTACGAGCAGTACTTC. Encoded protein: CASSFEPPGYEQYF. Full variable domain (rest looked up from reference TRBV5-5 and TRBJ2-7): DAGVTQSPTHLIKTRGQQVTLRCSPISGHKSVSWYQQVLGQGPQFIFQYYEKEERGRGNFPDRFSARQFPNYSSELNVNALLLGDSALYLCASSFEPPGYEQYFGPGTRLTVT.

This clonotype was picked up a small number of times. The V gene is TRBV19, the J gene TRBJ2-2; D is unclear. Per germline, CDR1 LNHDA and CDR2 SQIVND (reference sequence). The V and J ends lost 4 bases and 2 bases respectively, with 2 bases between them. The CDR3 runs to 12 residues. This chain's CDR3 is CASSTNTGELFF. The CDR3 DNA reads TGTGCCAGTAGTACCAACACCGGGGAGCTGTTTTTT. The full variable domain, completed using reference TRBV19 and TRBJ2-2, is DGGITQSPKYLFRKEGQNVTLSCEQNLNHDAMYWYRQDPGQGLRLIYYSQIVNDFQKGDIAEGYSVSREKKESFPLTVTSAQKNPTAFYLCASSTNTGELFFGEGSRLTVL.

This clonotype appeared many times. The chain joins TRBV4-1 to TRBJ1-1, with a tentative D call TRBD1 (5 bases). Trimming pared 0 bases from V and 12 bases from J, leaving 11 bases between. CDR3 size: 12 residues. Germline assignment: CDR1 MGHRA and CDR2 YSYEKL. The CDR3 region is CASSQEGGVPFF. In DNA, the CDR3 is TGCGCCAGCAGCCAAGAGGGGGGTGTTCCTTTCTTT.

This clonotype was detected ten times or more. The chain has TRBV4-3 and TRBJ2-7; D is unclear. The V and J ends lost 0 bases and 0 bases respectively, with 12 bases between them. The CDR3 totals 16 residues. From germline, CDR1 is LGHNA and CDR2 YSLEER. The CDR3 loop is CASSQDSGVGSYEQYF. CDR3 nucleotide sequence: TGCGCCAGCAGCCAAGATTCTGGGGTGGGCTCCTACGAGCAGTACTTC.